The 11 T cell receptor beta chains in this list originate from one sample, sequenced in a study of control samples from healthy donors and cancer patients. Clones were sequenced by immunoSEQ multiplex PCR, and TCRdb holds only the in-frame ones, with some missing. The data show some 150,000 clones, 90% to 95% seen once. Sequenced material: blood. The receptors shown here come from a man in his forties in good health.

This chain joins TRBV27 and TRBJ1-1; D may be TRBD1 (5 bases). Trimming left V 5 bases short and J 3 bases short, with 10 bases between. The CDR3 covers 13 residues. The germline CDR1 and CDR2 sequences are MNHEY and SMNVEV (reference sequence). The CDR3 sequence: CASSPRGYTEAFF. CDR3 nucleotides: TGTGCCAGCAGTCCGCGGGGGTACACTGAAGCTTTCTTT.

J is TRBJ1-1 and V is TRBV7-3; tentatively, D is TRBD1 (6 bases). The germline CDR1 and CDR2 sequences are SGHTA and FQGTGA. The length of the CDR3 is 14 residues. Trimming stripped 2 bases from V and 4 bases from J, with 11 bases between. The CDR3 is CASSLGGFGTEAFF. CDR3 DNA sequence: TGTGCCAGCAGCTTAGGGGGCTTCGGCACTGAAGCTTTCTTT.

CDR3 sequence reads: CASSVEVWSEAFF. The CDR3 DNA reads as TGTGCCAGCAGCGTAGAGGTTTGGAGTGAAGCTTTCTTT. The chain recombines TRBV9 with TRBJ1-1; D gene uncertain. Germline CDR1 SGDLS, CDR2 YYNGEE. The CDR3 sequence is 13 residues long. Trimming stripped 0 bases from V and 7 bases from J, with 10 bases between.

The V and J genes are TRBV19 and TRBJ1-5; D is undetermined. Germline CDR1 is LNHDA and CDR2 is SQIVND (reference sequence). This CDR3 contains 15 residues. The V end lost 3 bases, the J end lost 0 bases, and 9 bases lay between the germline ends. The CDR3 DNA follows: TGTGCCAGTAGTATGCGACGCATTAGCAATCAGCCCCAGCATTTT. This sequence encodes CASSMRRISNQPQHF.

This chain connects TRBV20-1 to TRBJ1-1; a weak D match, TRBD1 (5 bases). V was shortened by 2 bases and J by 7 bases, with 8 bases between the two germline ends. Germline CDR1 DFQATT, CDR2 SNEGSKA (reference sequence). The CDR3 has 11 amino acids. The CDR3 DNA follows: TGCAGTGCTAGAATGGGGCTTGAAGCTTTCTTT. Encoded protein: CSARMGLEAFF.

This rearrangement joins TRBV24-1 to TRBJ2-3; D gene ambiguous. The CDR3 covers 14 residues. CDR1 and CDR2 (germline): KGHDR, SFDVKD. V gave up 2 bases and J gave up 1 base, with 6 bases separating them. CDR3 sequence: CATSDWQGTDTQYF. The CDR3, as DNA: TGTGCCACCAGTGATTGGCAGGGCACAGATACGCAGTATTTT.

This chain joins TRBV5-1 and TRBJ2-1; TRBD2 matches at 13 bases. The CDR3 loop spans 17 amino acids. Germline-derived CDR1 and CDR2 are SGHRS and YFSETQ. The V segment lost 4 bases and the J segment 7 bases; nucleotides outside the gene matches: 11. In nucleotides, the CDR3 is TGCGCCAGCAGCCCCACCGGACTAGCGGGAGCTTGGAATGAGCAGTTCTTC. It encodes CASSPTGLAGAWNEQFF.

This clone was detected a few times. The J gene is TRBJ1-1, the V gene TRBV28, with TRBD1 matching 7 bases. V lost 1 base to trimming and J lost 1 base; unmatched junction nucleotides: 6. Germline V gives CDR1 MDHEN, CDR2 SYDVKM. This CDR3 has 16 residues. CDR3 sequence: CASSLYPTGTNTEAFF. DNA for the CDR3: TGTGCCAGCAGTTTATACCCGACAGGGACGAACACTGAAGCTTTCTTT. The full variable domain, rest sourced from reference TRBV28 and TRBJ1-1, is DVKVTQSSRYLVKRTGEKVFLECVQDMDHENMFWYRQDPGLGLRLIYFSYDVKMKEKGDIPEGYSVSREKKERFSLILESASTNQTSMYLCASSLYPTGTNTEAFFGQGTRLTVV.

The V call is TRBV11-2, the J call TRBJ1-1, with 7 bases that match TRBD1. V trimming: 1 base; J trimming: 1 base; junction bases outside the gene matches: 3. Germline values: CDR1 SGHAT, CDR2 FQNNGV. The CDR3 is 15 amino acids. The CDR3 nucleotides read TGTGCCAGCAGCTTAGGCGCAGGGGGGAACACTGAAGCTTTCTTT. Translated, it gives CASSLGAGGNTEAFF.

This sequence joins TRBV12-2 and TRBJ1-1; TRBD1 is the table's D call, not checked against the DNA. TRBV12-2 is an annotated pseudogene. The CDR3 is 16 amino acids. CDR3 nucleotides: TGTGCAAGTCGCTCGAGCCTGGTTACAGGACACCCTGAAGCTTTCTTT. Translated: CASRSSLVTGHPEAFF.

The rearrangement links TRBV10-3 to TRBJ1-1; no reliable D call. V was clipped by 3 bases and J by 5 bases, with 7 bases between them. The V gene's germline CDR1 is ENHRY and CDR2 SYGVKD. The CDR3 is made up of 12 amino acids. This CDR3 is CAISESATEAFF. The CDR3 DNA sequence: TGTGCCATCAGTGAATCGGCGACTGAAGCTTTCTTT.